The T cell receptor beta chain under discussion was sequenced for a study of human T cells and chemical hapten exposure. Study background: While the approximately 25-week study was under way, patients received diphenylcyclopropenone on the scalp every week. Upper-back patches of 0.01% DPC were read at 6 days. Study-wide results and limits: Among expanded TCRs, significantly more large CDR3 similarity clusters formed than among controls.

Turning to this clonotype: Antigen: not known.

This sample's time point: patch test 2, 6 weeks after DPC sensitization. Treatment denoted: therapeutic diphenylcyclopropenone sensitization with weekly scalp DPC. Germline CDR1 reads SGDLS; CDR2 reads YYNGEE. Trimming took off 0 bases at V and 8 bases at J, with 11 bases between the two ends. There are 14 residues in the CDR3. Original methodology: TCRs per sample had a median of roughly 96,000 and ranged from roughly 20,000 to 700,000. TCRdb re-called the RACE reads with MiXCR, one entry per CDR3 protein. These V and J calls rely on TCRdb rather than the paper's analysis. The sample yields some 80,000 distinct CDR3 sequences, approximately 10% seen once.

The sample in question was whole blood, obtained in connection with sensitization to the hapten diphenylcyclopropenone (DPC). The sequence came from a man in his late teens or twenties with alopecia areata. Some clones in this sample may be carry-over from other donors' samples. J is TRBJ2-2 and V is TRBV9, with D perhaps TRBD2 (5 bases). The CDR3 DNA sequence: TGTGCCAGCAGCGTAGTGGGGAGTGCGGGGGAGCTGTTTTTT. It is translated as CASSVVGSAGELFF.